This passage covers 9 T cell receptor beta chains from one sample sequenced in a study of shared clonotypes between healthy human individuals. Only CD45RO-negative cells positively selected for CCR7 counted as naive CD8 cells, so terminally differentiated effector memory CD45RA+ cells were excluded. Clones were read by immunoSEQ multiplex PCR, and TCRdb kept only the in-frame ones, dropping some. The repertoire has roughly 2,000,000 clones, 80% to 95% of them found once; the top ten carry roughly 1.7%. Sequenced: naive CD8+ T cells from PBMCs. Receptors were obtained from a man between 18 and 29 years old in good health. Some clones in this sample may be carry-over from other donors' samples.

This clone was detected once. The gene calls are TRBV7-9 and TRBJ1-2; 7 bases line up with TRBD1. There are 14 residues in the CDR3. Germline assignment: CDR1 SEHNR and CDR2 FQNEAQ (reference sequence). V dropped 5 bases and J dropped 4; count of bases not matched to a gene: 7. In DNA, the CDR3 is TGTGCCAGCAGCCCAGGGGGGCAGAGCTATGGCTACACCTTC. It is translated as CASSPGGQSYGYTF. Together with reference TRBV7-9 and TRBJ1-2, the CDR3 gives the full variable domain: DTGVSQNPRHKITKRGQNVTFRCDPISEHNRLYWYRQTLGQGPEFLTYFQNEAQLEKSRLLSDRFSAERPKGSFSTLEIQRTEQGDSAMYLCASSPGGQSYGYTFGSGTRLTVV.

A remark on this clone: Distinct nucleotide sequences in the sample also encode this CDR3. J is TRBJ1-5 and V is TRBV5-1, with D unclear. CDR1 is SGHRS, CDR2 YFSETQ, per germline. Trimming shortened V by 4 bases and J by 0 bases, and 8 bases separated the two germline ends. This CDR3 comprises 14 residues. DNA for the CDR3: TGCGCCAGCAGCCCCGATCATAGCAATCAGCCCCAGCATTTT. This gives the protein CASSPDHSNQPQHF.

The chain uses TRBV29-1 and TRBJ2-4; 9 positions agree with TRBD1. Trimming at V came to 6 bases and at J to 7 bases, leaving 10 bases not matched to a gene. This CDR3 has 14 amino acids. The germline gives CDR1 SQVTM, CDR2 ANQGSEA. The CDR3 sequence: CSVVPDRGRNIQYF. The DNA for the CDR3 is TGCAGCGTGGTACCTGACAGGGGGAGGAACATTCAGTACTTC.

The chain couples TRBV7-9 to TRBJ1-2; D remains ambiguous. The V end was cut by 1 base, the J end by 4 bases, with 13 bases between. Germline assignment: CDR1 SEHNR and CDR2 FQNEAQ (reference sequence). This CDR3 is built from 15 residues. CDR3 in DNA: TGTGCCAGCAGCTTAGGGTCTTCTGGGATCTATGGCTACACCTTC. Its protein product is CASSLGSSGIYGYTF.

The rearrangement joins TRBV5-4 to TRBJ1-2, with 7 bases lining up with TRBD1. Germline V lookup: CDR1 SGHNT, CDR2 YYREEE (reference sequence). J was trimmed by 7 bases and V by 4 bases; bases with no gene match: 7. This CDR3 comprises 13 residues. The CDR3 nucleotides are TGTGCCAGCAGCCAGGATAGGGGGCCTGGCTACACCTTC. It yields the protein CASSQDRGPGYTF.

This chain links TRBV4-2 with TRBJ2-7; TRBD1 matches at 7 bases. Germline CDR1 reads LGHNA; CDR2 reads YNFKEQ. This CDR3 spans 16 amino acids. J was trimmed by 1 base and V by 0 bases; bases with no gene match: 6. The CDR3 region has the DNA TGTGCCAGCAGCCAAGACGGTGGGACAGCATCCTACGAGCAGTACTTC. It translates to CASSQDGGTASYEQYF.

V is TRBV18 and J is TRBJ2-3, with 12 bases lining up with TRBD2. The length of the CDR3 is 19 residues. Germline-derived CDR1 and CDR2 are KGHSH and LQKENI. V was clipped by 4 bases and J by 3 bases; unmatched bases: 14. The DNA of the CDR3 is TGTGCCAGCTCACTTCGACTAGACCTAGCGGGGGGGATTACAGATACGCAGTATTTT. Protein sequence: CASSLRLDLAGGITDTQYF.

CDR3 nucleotide sequence: TGTGCCAGCAGCCAGGCCCCCGGGTCTCTTTACAATGAGCAGTTCTTC. This sequence encodes CASSQAPGSLYNEQFF. The chain recombines TRBV14 with TRBJ2-1; D is ambiguous. There are 16 residues in the CDR3. Trimming took off 3 bases at V and 4 bases at J, with 16 bases between the two ends. Germline values: CDR1 SGHDN, CDR2 FVKESK.

This chain connects TRBV2 to TRBJ1-5; D possibly corresponds to TRBD1 (5 bases). V dropped 5 bases and J dropped 5 bases, with 16 bases sitting between them. The CDR3 is made up of 15 amino acids. Germline lookup yields CDR1 SNHLY and CDR2 FYNNEI. Written as DNA, the CDR3 is TGTGCCAGCAGTTACAGTGTGGGGCGCGATCAGCCCCAGCATTTT. Protein: CASSYSVGRDQPQHF.